This T cell receptor (beta chain) was found in a study of breast tumors, draining lymph nodes, adjacent tissues. Notes on the study in general: Tumors had less TCR diversity than lymph nodes, more than nontumor tissue. Compared with basal-like, luminal-like tumors shared significantly more repertoire with nontumor tissue.

Axillary draining lymph nodes of breast cancer patients supplied the node samples. Trimming pared 7 bases from V and 9 bases from J, leaving 22 bases between. The CDR3 extends over 14 amino acids. From germline, CDR1 is MNHNS and CDR2 SASEGT. TCRdb reprocessed the multiplex PCR reads with MiXCR, giving one entry per CDR3 protein. This sample has around 230,000 distinct CDR3 sequences, with under 40% found just once. This clonotype was detected many times. Antigen unknown. The chain couples TRBV6-1 to TRBJ2-7; D might be TRBD2 (7 bases). The TCR comes from a female donor with breast cancer. Some clones in this sample may be carry-over from other donors' samples. The sequenced sample was axillary lymph node tissue. The CDR3 nucleotides read TGTGCCAGCAAGGAACGGGGGGCCGGGATGTGGCAGTACTTC. This encodes CASKERGAGMWQYF.